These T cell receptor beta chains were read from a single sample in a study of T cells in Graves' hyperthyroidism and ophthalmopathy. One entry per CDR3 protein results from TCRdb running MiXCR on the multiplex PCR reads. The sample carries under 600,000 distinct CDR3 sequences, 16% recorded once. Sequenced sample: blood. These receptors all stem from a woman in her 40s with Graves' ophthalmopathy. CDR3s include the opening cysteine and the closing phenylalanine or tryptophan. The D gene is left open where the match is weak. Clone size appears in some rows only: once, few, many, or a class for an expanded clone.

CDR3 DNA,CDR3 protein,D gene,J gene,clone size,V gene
TGTGCCAGCAGCCCCTCGACTAGCGGGAGTCAATACAATGAGCAGTTCTTC,CASSPSTSGSQYNEQFF,TRBD2,TRBJ2-1,few,TRBV7-9
TGTGCCACCAGCAGAGCGGGACAACTTTACGAGCAGTACTTC,CATSRAGQLYEQYF,NA,TRBJ2-7,NA,TRBV15
TGTGCCAGCAGTTCTGCAGGGGAGGGAAACACTGAAGCTTTCTTT,CASSSAGEGNTEAFF,NA,TRBJ1-1,many,TRBV27
TGTGCCACCAGCAGAGTTCAGGGGAACACTGAAGCTTTCTTT,CATSRVQGNTEAFF,NA,TRBJ1-1,NA,TRBV15
TGCAGTGCTAGAGTGGGGTACGATTATCAGCCCCAGCATTTT,CSARVGYDYQPQHF,NA,TRBJ1-5,few,TRBV20-1
TGCAGCGTCGCTTCCTCTAGCGGGGGCACTCGGGGGCAGTACTTC,CSVASSSGGTRGQYF,TRBD2,TRBJ2-7,NA,TRBV29-1
TGTGCCAGCAGGGGAGCGGGAACCCTGAACACTGAAGCTTTCTTT,CASRGAGTLNTEAFF,NA,TRBJ1-1,many,TRBV2
TGTGCCATCAGTGAGCAGGGACAACACAATGAGCAGTTCTTC,CAISEQGQHNEQFF,NA,TRBJ2-1,many,TRBV10-3
TGTGCCACCTCCGACGCGAACACTGAAGCTTTCTTT,CATSDANTEAFF,NA,TRBJ1-1,NA,TRBV10-3
TGTGCCAGCAGTTACTCACAGGGGGCAGAAACCTACGAGCAGTACTTC,CASSYSQGAETYEQYF,TRBD1,TRBJ2-7,NA,TRBV6-5
TGTGCCAGCAGCCAGGCTGGGACAGGACGAGGAAAACTGTTTTTT,CASSQAGTGRGKLFF,TRBD1,TRBJ1-4,many,TRBV3-1
TGTGCCAGCAGACCGACTAGCGGGATGTTCCATGAGCAGTTCTTC,CASRPTSGMFHEQFF,TRBD2,TRBJ2-1,many,TRBV11-2
TGTGCCAGCAGTGAAAGTGGTGCAGCAAGTACGATATATGGCTACACCTTC,CASSESGAASTIYGYTF,NA,TRBJ1-2,many,TRBV6-1
TGTGCCAGCAGTCGGGGTCCAGGGCAGGGAGGCTATGGCTACACCTTC,CASSRGPGQGGYGYTF,NA,TRBJ1-2,many,TRBV12-3/TRBV12-4
TGTGCCAGCAGGGGTACTAGCGGGAGCGCAGATACGCAGTATTTT,CASRGTSGSADTQYF,TRBD2,TRBJ2-3,many,TRBV2
TGTGCCAGCAGCGGACCGGGCCAAGAGACCCAGTACTTC,CASSGPGQETQYF,NA,TRBJ2-5,many,TRBV2
TGTGCCAGCAGCCCCGGGGAGGGGACATACAATGAGCAGTTCTTC,CASSPGEGTYNEQFF,NA,TRBJ2-1,many,TRBV12-3/TRBV12-4
TGCAGTGCTAGCCCGGGAGGGCTCTACGAGCAGTACTTC,CSASPGGLYEQYF,TRBD2,TRBJ2-7,many,TRBV20-1
TGTGCCTGGGACAGGGGAAACCCTCCCTACGAGCAGTACTTC,CAWDRGNPPYEQYF,TRBD1,TRBJ2-7,few,TRBV30
TGTGCCACCAGTAACAGGGGAAGTGGGTCACCCCTCCACTTT,CATSNRGSGSPLHF,TRBD1,TRBJ1-6,NA,TRBV15
TGCGCCAGCAGCGTAAGCGGAGACTCCGATACGCAGTATTTT,CASSVSGDSDTQYF,NA,TRBJ2-3,few,TRBV5-1
TGTGCCACCATCTTCTTAATAGCAGGGCGTGGGAACACCGGGGAGCTGTTTTTT,CATIFLIAGRGNTGELFF,NA,TRBJ2-2,few,TRBV6-1
TGCGTCAGCAGCTTGGCACAAAACAATGAGCAGTTCTTC,CVSSLAQNNEQFF,NA,TRBJ2-1,NA,TRBV5-1
TGTGCCAGCAGTTCCTCAGGGGACAGGGGGCTGGGAGGCTACACCTTC,CASSSSGDRGLGGYTF,TRBD1,TRBJ1-2,NA,TRBV6-9
TGTGCCAGCAGTTACTCGAGTATGGGGCGCACTGAAGCTTTCTTT,CASSYSSMGRTEAFF,NA,TRBJ1-1,many,TRBV6-2/TRBV6-3
TGTGCCAGCAGTGACCCAGGGGGAGAGACCCAGTACTTC,CASSDPGGETQYF,TRBD1,TRBJ2-5,many,TRBV2
TGCGCCAGCGGCTTGTATTGGCAGGGCACCGCGACCTACGAGCAGTACTTC,CASGLYWQGTATYEQYF,NA,TRBJ2-7,few,TRBV5-1
TGCAGTGCTGGCCGGGGGCGGTCCACCTCCTACGAGCAGTACTTC,CSAGRGRSTSYEQYF,NA,TRBJ2-7,many,TRBV20-1
TGTGCCAGCAGCTTGACAGAATACAATCAGCCCCAGCATTTT,CASSLTEYNQPQHF,NA,TRBJ1-5,few,TRBV7-9
TGTGCCAGCAGTCCACATCGGGGGGCACAAGGAGATACGCAGTATTTT,CASSPHRGAQGDTQYF,NA,TRBJ2-3,NA,TRBV28
TGTGCCAGCAGCCAAGCAGCGGGGCCCCAAGAGACCCAGTACTTC,CASSQAAGPQETQYF,TRBD2,TRBJ2-5,many,TRBV3-1
TGTGCCAGTAGTGAGCACCGGGACAGGCTCAATCAGCCCCAGCATTTT,CASSEHRDRLNQPQHF,TRBD1,TRBJ1-5,few,TRBV19
TGTGCCAGCAGCCATAAACAGGGGGCCGCAGATACGCAGTATTTT,CASSHKQGAADTQYF,TRBD1,TRBJ2-3,NA,TRBV4-2
TGTGCCAGCAGTTTGTGGGGACTTAATTCACCCCTCCACTTT,CASSLWGLNSPLHF,NA,TRBJ1-6,many,TRBV27
TGTGCCAGCAGCCCCGAACTAGCGGGGACCTACGAGCAGTACTTC,CASSPELAGTYEQYF,TRBD2,TRBJ2-7,many,TRBV28
TGTGCCAGCAGCCCCGACAGGGATGGAAACACCATATATTTT,CASSPDRDGNTIYF,TRBD1,TRBJ1-3,few,TRBV12-3/TRBV12-4
TGTGCCAGCAGCTTAGGGGACAGCACCTACAATGAGCAGTTCTTC,CASSLGDSTYNEQFF,TRBD1,TRBJ2-1,few,TRBV11-1
TGCAGTGCTACCGGGACAGGGGGGATGGATACGCAGTATTTT,CSATGTGGMDTQYF,TRBD1,TRBJ2-3,NA,TRBV20-1
TGTGCCAGCAGACCGACAGGGGGTGGCTACACCTTC,CASRPTGGGYTF,TRBD1,TRBJ1-2,many,TRBV6-1
TGTGCCAGCAGTATCCGGACCCCCGCAGGGACTAGCGGGTACAATGAGCAGTTCTTC,CASSIRTPAGTSGYNEQFF,TRBD2,TRBJ2-1,few,TRBV12-3/TRBV12-4
TGTGCCAGCAGCTTGTGGCCTAGCGGATCCTACGAGCAGTACTTC,CASSLWPSGSYEQYF,TRBD2,TRBJ2-7,few,TRBV5-6
TGTGCCAGCAGCTTTTCCGGGACGGGTACCGGGGAGCTGTTTTTT,CASSFSGTGTGELFF,NA,TRBJ2-2,many,TRBV7-6
TGTGCCAGTAGTACGTTAGGCCGGAACACCGGGGAGCTGTTTTTT,CASSTLGRNTGELFF,NA,TRBJ2-2,NA,TRBV19
TGTGCCAGCAGACCGACAGGGGGCTATGGCTACACCTTC,CASRPTGGYGYTF,TRBD1,TRBJ1-2,NA,TRBV28
TGTGCCAGCAAACCTTGGGGTTTAAATACGCAGTATTTT,CASKPWGLNTQYF,NA,TRBJ2-3,few,TRBV12-3/TRBV12-4
TGTGCCAGCAGTTATTCAGGGCCACTCCCTACCGGGGAGCTGTTTTTT,CASSYSGPLPTGELFF,NA,TRBJ2-2,few,TRBV6-1
TGCGCCAGCAGCCCCGACGGTTCAGGGCAGCCCCAGCATTTT,CASSPDGSGQPQHF,NA,TRBJ1-5,NA,TRBV5-1
TGTGCCAGCAGTTCAACCCCGACAGGGGCCCACGAAAAACTGTTTTTT,CASSSTPTGAHEKLFF,TRBD1,TRBJ1-4,few,TRBV6-1
TGTGCCAGCACCCCCCAGGCTTCCTACGAGCAGTACTTC,CASTPQASYEQYF,NA,TRBJ2-7,NA,TRBV11-2
TGCAGCGTGAAAGAACAGGGCGGGCAGCCCCAGCATTTT,CSVKEQGGQPQHF,NA,TRBJ1-5,few,TRBV29-1
TGTGCCAGCAGTTACCGGACTACTCGCACTGAAGCTTTCTTT,CASSYRTTRTEAFF,NA,TRBJ1-1,many,TRBV6-6
TGCAGTGCTAGACCCTTAAGCGGCGACCCGTACCAAGAGACCCAGTACTTC,CSARPLSGDPYQETQYF,NA,TRBJ2-5,few,TRBV20-1
TGTGCCAGCAGCTGGGAGGGACAGGGGGTCAACGAGCAGTACTTC,CASSWEGQGVNEQYF,TRBD1,TRBJ2-7,many,TRBV11-2